These 13 T cell receptor beta chains were sequenced from one sample in a study of CD8 T cells in Susac syndrome. Random hexamers served to reverse transcribe roughly 0.45 to 1 ug RNA. TCRdb used MiXCR to reprocess the immunoSEQ multiplex PCR reads, holding one entry per CDR3 protein. The sample shows fewer than 200,000 distinct CDR3 sequences, 85% to 95% of them seen only once. What was sequenced was CD8+ T cells from PBMCs. The receptor source for this set is a human donor with multiple sclerosis.

The chain uses TRBV27 and TRBJ2-2; tentatively, D is TRBD1 (6 bases). CDR1 and CDR2 (germline): MNHEY, SMNVEV (reference sequence). With 4 bases removed from V and 1 base from J, the gap between germline ends came to 10 bases. CDR3 size: 15 residues. CDR3 sequence: CASSSPGQNTGELFF. The CDR3 DNA is TGTGCCAGCAGTTCTCCGGGACAGAACACCGGGGAGCTGTTTTTT.

The chain couples TRBV5-1 to TRBJ1-1; 10 bases line up with TRBD1. Germline CDR1 SGHRS, CDR2 YFSETQ. The CDR3 has 17 residues. V gave up 4 bases and J gave up 0 bases; unmatched junction bases: 9. CDR3 DNA sequence: TGCGCCAGCAGCCCGTCCCCGGGACAGGGGCTGAACACTGAAGCTTTCTTT. Protein product: CASSPSPGQGLNTEAFF. The full variable domain, rest sourced from reference TRBV5-1 and TRBJ1-1, is KAGVTQTPRYLIKTRGQQVTLSCSPISGHRSVSWYQQTPGQGLQFLFEYFSETQRNKGNFPGRFSGRQFSNSRSEMNVSTLELGDSALYLCASSPSPGQGLNTEAFFGQGTRLTVV.

V usage is TRBV3-1 and J usage is TRBJ2-2, with 8 bases fitting TRBD1. Germline V CDR1 and CDR2: LGHDT, YNNKEL (reference sequence). V trimming: 0 bases; J trimming: 3 bases; junction bases outside the gene matches: 3. This CDR3 is built from 16 residues. CDR3 DNA: TGTGCCAGCAGCCAAGATGGACAGGGCGACACCGGGGAGCTGTTTTTT. This encodes CASSQDGQGDTGELFF.

The chain recombines TRBV25-1 with TRBJ2-6; the match to TRBD1 covers 9 bases. The CDR3 contains 16 residues. J gave up 2 bases and V 6 bases, and 5 bases lay outside the gene matches. Germline values: CDR1 MGHDK, CDR2 SYGVNS. The CDR3 nucleotides are TGTGCCAGCAGGGGACAGGGTGCCCCTGGGGCCAACGTCCTGACTTTC. This gives the protein CASRGQGAPGANVLTF.

This CDR3 reads CASALHNYGYTF. The CDR3 nucleotides read TGTGCTAGTGCCCTTCACAACTATGGCTACACCTTC. The rearrangement uses TRBV12-5 and TRBJ1-2; the D is unclear. The length of the CDR3 is 12 residues. Trimming shortened V by 7 bases and J by 2 bases, and 8 bases separated the two germline ends. Germline CDR1 is LGHNT and CDR2 is FRNRAP.

The rearrangement links TRBV27 to TRBJ1-5; no reliable D call. CDR1 and CDR2 from the germline V gene are MNHEY and SMNVEV (reference sequence). The V end lost 3 bases, the J end lost 0 bases, and 3 bases lay between the germline ends. This CDR3 comprises 13 residues. The CDR3 region has the DNA TGTGCCAGCAGTTTTGTTAGCAATCAGCCCCAGCATTTT. The encoded protein is CASSFVSNQPQHF.

The rearrangement joins TRBV12-3 or TRBV12-4 to TRBJ1-2, with a possible D match to TRBD1 (5 bases). The CDR3 sequence is 13 residues long. V was shortened by 6 bases and J by 4 bases, with 12 bases between the two germline ends. CDR3 residues: CASRTGGVYGYTF. The CDR3 region has the DNA TGTGCCAGCAGAACCGGGGGAGTCTATGGCTACACCTTC.

The chain couples TRBV20-1 to TRBJ2-1; 9 bases align to TRBD2. Germline CDR1 reads DFQATT; CDR2 reads SNEGSKA (reference sequence). This CDR3 contains 16 residues. CDR3 amino acids: CRARYSGGVLYNEQFF. DNA for the CDR3: TGCAGGGCCAGATATAGCGGGGGAGTACTTTACAATGAGCAGTTCTTC.

The chain has TRBV20-1 and TRBJ1-2; D is possibly TRBD1 (6 bases). CDR1 and CDR2 (germline): DFQATT, SNEGSKA (reference sequence). V was clipped by 1 base and J by 6 bases, with 18 bases between them. The CDR3 runs 15 residues. The CDR3 loop is CSARVAGASRNGYTF. DNA for the CDR3: TGCAGTGCTAGAGTAGCAGGGGCCTCTAGGAATGGCTACACCTTC.

The chain couples TRBV29-1 to TRBJ2-7, with no clear D. Trimming pared 3 bases from V and 3 bases from J, leaving 6 bases between. The germline V gene has CDR1 SQVTM and CDR2 ANQGSEA. This CDR3 has 11 residues. The CDR3 sequence: CSVEGGYEQYF. The CDR3 nucleotides are TGCAGCGTTGAGGGTGGCTACGAGCAGTACTTC.

The CDR3 DNA reads as TGTGCCACCAGTGATGTTCCAGGGGCGACCGGGGAGCTGTTTTTT. Translating gives CATSDVPGATGELFF. V gene TRBV24-1 combines with J gene TRBJ2-2; tentative D call: TRBD1 (6 bases). The CDR3 covers 15 residues. CDR1 is KGHDR and CDR2 is SFDVKD in the germline V gene. V was trimmed by 3 bases and J by 5 bases, leaving 12 bases between them.

The chain recombines TRBV6-5 with TRBJ2-2; 10 bases match TRBD2. The V and J ends lost 6 bases and 7 bases, in that order; junction bases with no gene match: 8. Per germline, CDR1 MNHEY and CDR2 SVGAGI. CDR3 length: 15 residues. DNA of the CDR3: TGTGCCAGCAGCCCGTTGCTAGCGGGGGTCGGGGAGCTGTTTTTT. Translated: CASSPLLAGVGELFF.

The chain carries TRBV12-3 or TRBV12-4 and TRBJ2-5; D gene unclear. The V and J ends lost 4 bases and 5 bases respectively, with 11 bases between them. This CDR3 is 13 amino acids long. As DNA, the CDR3 is TGTGCCAGCAGTTCCAACGTCTACGAGACCCAGTACTTC. Its translation: CASSSNVYETQYF.